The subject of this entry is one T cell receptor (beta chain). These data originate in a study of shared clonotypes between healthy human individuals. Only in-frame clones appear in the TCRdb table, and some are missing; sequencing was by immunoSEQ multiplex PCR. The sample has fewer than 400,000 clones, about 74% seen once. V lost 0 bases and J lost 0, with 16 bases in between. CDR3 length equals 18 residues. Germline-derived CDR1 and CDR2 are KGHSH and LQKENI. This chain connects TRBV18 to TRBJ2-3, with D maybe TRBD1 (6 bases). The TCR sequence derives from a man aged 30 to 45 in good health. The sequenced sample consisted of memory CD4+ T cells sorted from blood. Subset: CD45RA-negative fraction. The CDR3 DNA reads TGTGCCAGCTCACCACCTAACACAGGGTTACTGAGCACAGATACGCAGTATTTT. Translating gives CASSPPNTGLLSTDTQYF.